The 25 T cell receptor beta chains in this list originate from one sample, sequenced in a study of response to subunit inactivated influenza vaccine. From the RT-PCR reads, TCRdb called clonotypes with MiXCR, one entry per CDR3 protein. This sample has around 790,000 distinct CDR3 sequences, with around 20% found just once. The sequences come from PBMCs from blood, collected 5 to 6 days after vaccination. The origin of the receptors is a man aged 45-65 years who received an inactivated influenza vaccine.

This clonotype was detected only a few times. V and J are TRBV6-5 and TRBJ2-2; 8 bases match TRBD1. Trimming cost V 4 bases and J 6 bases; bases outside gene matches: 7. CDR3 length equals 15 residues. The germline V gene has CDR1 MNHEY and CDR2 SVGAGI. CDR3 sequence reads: CASSSLGQGPGELFF. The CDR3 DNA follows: TGTGCCAGCAGTTCCTTAGGACAGGGTCCCGGGGAGCTGTTTTTT.

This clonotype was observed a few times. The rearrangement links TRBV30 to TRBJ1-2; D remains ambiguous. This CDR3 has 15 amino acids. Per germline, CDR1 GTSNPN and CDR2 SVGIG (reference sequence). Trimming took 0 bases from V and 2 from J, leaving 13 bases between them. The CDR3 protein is CAWSVRWTENYGYTF. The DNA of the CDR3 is TGTGCCTGGAGTGTACGTTGGACGGAAAACTATGGCTACACCTTC.

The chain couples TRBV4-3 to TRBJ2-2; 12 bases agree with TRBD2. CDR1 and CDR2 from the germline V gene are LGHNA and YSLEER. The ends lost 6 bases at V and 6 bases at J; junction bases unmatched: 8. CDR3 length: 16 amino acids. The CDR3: CASSDVGLAGPGELFF. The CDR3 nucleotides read TGCGCCAGCAGTGATGTAGGACTAGCGGGACCCGGGGAGCTGTTTTTT.

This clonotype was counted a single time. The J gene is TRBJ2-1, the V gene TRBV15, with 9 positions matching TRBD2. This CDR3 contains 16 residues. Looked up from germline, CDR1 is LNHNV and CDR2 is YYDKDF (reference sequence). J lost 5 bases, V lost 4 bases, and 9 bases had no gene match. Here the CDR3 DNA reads TGTGCCACCAGCAATCAAGGACTAGCGTTCAACAATGAGCAGTTCTTC. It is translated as CATSNQGLAFNNEQFF.

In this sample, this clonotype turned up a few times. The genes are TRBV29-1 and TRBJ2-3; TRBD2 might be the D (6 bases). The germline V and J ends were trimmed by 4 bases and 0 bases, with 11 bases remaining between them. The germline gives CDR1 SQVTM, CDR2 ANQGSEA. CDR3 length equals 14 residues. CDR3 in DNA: TGCAGCGTTGGTGGGGGGATTAGCACAGATACGCAGTATTTT. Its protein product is CSVGGGISTDTQYF.

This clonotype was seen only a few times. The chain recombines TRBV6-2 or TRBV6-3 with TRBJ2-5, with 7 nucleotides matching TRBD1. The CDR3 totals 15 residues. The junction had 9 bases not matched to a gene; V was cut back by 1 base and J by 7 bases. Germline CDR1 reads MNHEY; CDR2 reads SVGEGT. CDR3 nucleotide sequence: TGTGCCAGCAGTTACTTTAGGACAGGCCTTGGGACCCAGTACTTC. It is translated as CASSYFRTGLGTQYF.

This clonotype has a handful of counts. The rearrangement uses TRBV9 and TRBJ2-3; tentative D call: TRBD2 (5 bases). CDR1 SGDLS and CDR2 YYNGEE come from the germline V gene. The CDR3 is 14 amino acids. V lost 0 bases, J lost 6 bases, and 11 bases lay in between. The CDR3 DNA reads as TGTGCCAGCAGCGTAGATGCAGCGGAGGATACGCAGTATTTT. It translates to CASSVDAAEDTQYF.

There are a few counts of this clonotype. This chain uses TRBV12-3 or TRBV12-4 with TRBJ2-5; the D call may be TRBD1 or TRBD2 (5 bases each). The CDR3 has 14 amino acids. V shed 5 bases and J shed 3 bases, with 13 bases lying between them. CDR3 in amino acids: CASSTYGAEETQYF. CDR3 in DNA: TGTGCCAGCAGTACTTACGGGGCGGAAGAGACCCAGTACTTC.

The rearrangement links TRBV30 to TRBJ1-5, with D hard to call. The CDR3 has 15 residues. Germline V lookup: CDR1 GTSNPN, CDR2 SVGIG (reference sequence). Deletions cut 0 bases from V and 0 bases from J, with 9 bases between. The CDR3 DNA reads TGTGCCTGGAGTGTAACCGGTCCTAGCAATCAGCCCCAGCATTTT. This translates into CAWSVTGPSNQPQHF.

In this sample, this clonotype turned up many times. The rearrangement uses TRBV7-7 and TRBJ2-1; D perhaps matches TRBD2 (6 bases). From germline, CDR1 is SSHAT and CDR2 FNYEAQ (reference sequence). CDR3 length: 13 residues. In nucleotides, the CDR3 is TGTGCTAGCGCTATGGAGGGAGGACGGGAGCAGTTCTTC. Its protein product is CASAMEGGREQFF.

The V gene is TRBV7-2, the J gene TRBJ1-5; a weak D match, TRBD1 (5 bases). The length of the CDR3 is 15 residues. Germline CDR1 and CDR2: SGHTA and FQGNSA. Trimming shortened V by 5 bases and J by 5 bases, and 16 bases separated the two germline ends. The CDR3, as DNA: TGTGCCAGCAGCATCTCCCAGGGTGGTTATCAGCCCCAGCATTTT. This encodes CASSISQGGYQPQHF.

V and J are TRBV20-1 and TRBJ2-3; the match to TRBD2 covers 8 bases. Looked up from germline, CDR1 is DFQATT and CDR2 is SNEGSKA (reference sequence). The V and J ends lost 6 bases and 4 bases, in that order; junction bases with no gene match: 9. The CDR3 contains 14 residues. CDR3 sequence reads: CSASGGIPSDTQYF. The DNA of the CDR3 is TGCAGTGCGAGCGGGGGAATCCCCTCAGATACGCAGTATTTT.

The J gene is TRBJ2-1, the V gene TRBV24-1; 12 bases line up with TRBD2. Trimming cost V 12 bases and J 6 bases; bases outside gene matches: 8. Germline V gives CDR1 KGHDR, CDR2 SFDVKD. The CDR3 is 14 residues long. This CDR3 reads CASGKTSGSNEQFF. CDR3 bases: TGTGCCTCCGGAAAGACTAGCGGGAGCAATGAGCAGTTCTTC.

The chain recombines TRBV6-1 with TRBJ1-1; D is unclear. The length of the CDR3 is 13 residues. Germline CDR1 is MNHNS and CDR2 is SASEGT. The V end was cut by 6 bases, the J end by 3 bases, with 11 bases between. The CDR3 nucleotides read TGTGCCAGCAGAGGTCTGTCCGACACTGAAGCTTTCTTT. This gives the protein CASRGLSDTEAFF.

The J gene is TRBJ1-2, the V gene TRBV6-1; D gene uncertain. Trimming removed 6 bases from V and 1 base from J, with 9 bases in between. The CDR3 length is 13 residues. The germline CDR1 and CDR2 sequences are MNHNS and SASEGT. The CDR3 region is CASSEGFNYGYTF. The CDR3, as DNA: TGTGCCAGCAGCGAGGGATTTAACTATGGCTACACCTTC.

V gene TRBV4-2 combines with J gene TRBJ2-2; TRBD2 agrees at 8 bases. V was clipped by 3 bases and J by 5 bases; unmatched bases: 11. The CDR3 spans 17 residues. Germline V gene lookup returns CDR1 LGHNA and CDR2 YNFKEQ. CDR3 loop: CASSQTRLATVTGELFF. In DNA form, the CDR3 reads TGTGCCAGCAGCCAGACCCGACTAGCGACCGTTACCGGGGAGCTGTTTTTT.

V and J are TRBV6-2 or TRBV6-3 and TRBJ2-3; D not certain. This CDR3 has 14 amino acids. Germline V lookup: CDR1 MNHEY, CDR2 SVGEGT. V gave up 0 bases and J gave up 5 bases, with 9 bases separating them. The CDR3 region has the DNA TGTGCCAGCAGTTACTCGCAACTCCTAGATACGCAGTATTTT. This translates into CASSYSQLLDTQYF.

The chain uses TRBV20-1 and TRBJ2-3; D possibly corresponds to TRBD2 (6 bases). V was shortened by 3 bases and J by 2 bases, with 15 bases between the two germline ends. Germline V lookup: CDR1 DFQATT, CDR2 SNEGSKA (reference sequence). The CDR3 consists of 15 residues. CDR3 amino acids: CSASPSEGVTDTQYF. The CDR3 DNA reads TGCAGTGCTAGCCCTAGCGAGGGAGTCACAGATACGCAGTATTTT.

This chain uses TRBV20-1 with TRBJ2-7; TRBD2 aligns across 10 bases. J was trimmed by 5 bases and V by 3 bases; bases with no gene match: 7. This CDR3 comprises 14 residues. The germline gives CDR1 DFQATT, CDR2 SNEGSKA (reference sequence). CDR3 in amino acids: CSASPLAGVHEQYF. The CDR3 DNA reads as TGCAGTGCTAGCCCGCTAGCGGGAGTCCACGAGCAGTACTTC.

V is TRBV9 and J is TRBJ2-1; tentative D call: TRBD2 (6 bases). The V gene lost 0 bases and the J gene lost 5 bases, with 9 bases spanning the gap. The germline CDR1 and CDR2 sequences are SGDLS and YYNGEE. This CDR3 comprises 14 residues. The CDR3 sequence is CASSVETSNNEQFF. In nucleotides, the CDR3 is TGTGCCAGCAGCGTAGAAACTAGCAACAATGAGCAGTTCTTC.

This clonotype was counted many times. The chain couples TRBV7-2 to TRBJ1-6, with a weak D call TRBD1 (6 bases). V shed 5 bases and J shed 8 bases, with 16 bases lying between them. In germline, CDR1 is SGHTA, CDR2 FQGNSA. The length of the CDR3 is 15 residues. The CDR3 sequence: CASSTRQDPDSPLHF. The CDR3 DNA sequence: TGTGCCAGCAGCACCAGACAGGACCCGGATTCACCCCTCCACTTT.

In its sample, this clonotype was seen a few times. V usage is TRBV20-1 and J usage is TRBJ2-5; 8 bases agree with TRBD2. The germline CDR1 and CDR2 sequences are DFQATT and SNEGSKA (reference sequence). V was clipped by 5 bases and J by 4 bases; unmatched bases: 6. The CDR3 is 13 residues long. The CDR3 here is CSAPQSGRETQYF. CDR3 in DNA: TGCAGTGCTCCCCAAAGCGGGAGAGAGACCCAGTACTTC.

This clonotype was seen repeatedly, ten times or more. In nucleotides, the CDR3 is TGTGCCAGCAGTTTACGAGGGGGTTTTAGCACAGATACGCAGTATTTT. It specifies CASSLRGGFSTDTQYF. The V gene is TRBV12-3 or TRBV12-4, the J gene TRBJ2-3; tentative D call: TRBD1 (6 bases). Deletions cut 2 bases from V and 0 bases from J, with 12 bases between. This CDR3 spans 16 amino acids.

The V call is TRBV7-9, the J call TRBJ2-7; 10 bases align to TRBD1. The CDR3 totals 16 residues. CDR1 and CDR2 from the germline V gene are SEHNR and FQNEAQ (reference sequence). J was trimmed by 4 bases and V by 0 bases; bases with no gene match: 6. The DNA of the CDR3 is TGTGCCAGCAGCTTAGCTTTCGGGACAGGGGTGTACGAGCAGTACTTC. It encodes CASSLAFGTGVYEQYF.

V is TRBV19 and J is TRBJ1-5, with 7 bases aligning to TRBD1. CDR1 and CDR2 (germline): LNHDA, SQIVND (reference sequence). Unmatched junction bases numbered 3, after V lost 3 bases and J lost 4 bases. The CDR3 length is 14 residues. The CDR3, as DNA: TGTGCCAGTAGTATCGGGACAGAGAATCAGCCCCAGCATTTT. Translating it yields CASSIGTENQPQHF.